This T cell receptor beta chain was recovered during a study of blood T cell repertoires in COVID-19. Study background: Sources were T cells, B-cell-depleted T cells, or PBMCs; the material itself was cDNA or gDNA.

The table came from immunoSEQ multiplex PCR; TCRdb's copy has only in-frame clones and leaves some out. The sample yields nearly 200,000 clones, 80% to 90% seen once. Germline CDR1 SQVTM, CDR2 ANQGSEA. Between the trimmed V and J ends, which lost 4 bases and 2 bases, there was a span of 9 bases. CDR3 size: 13 residues. What was sequenced was PBMCs or T cells enriched from blood (not recorded which). The receptor's source is a woman between 18 and 29 years old who had recovered from COVID-19. The chain is built from TRBV29-1 and TRBJ1-5, with no clear D. Here the CDR3 reads CSVGLGGNQPQHF. The CDR3 nucleotides are TGCAGCGTTGGGTTGGGCGGCAATCAGCCCCAGCATTTT.